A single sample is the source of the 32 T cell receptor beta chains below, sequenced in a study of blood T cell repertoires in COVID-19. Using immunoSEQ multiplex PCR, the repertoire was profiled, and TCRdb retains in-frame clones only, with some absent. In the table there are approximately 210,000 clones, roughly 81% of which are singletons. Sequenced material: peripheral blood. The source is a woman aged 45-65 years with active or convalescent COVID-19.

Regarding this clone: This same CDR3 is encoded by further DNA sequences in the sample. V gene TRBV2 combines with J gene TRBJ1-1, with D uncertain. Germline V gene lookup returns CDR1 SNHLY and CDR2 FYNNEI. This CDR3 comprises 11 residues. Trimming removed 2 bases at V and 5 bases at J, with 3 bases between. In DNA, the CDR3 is TGTGCCAGCAGTGAACGGACTGAAGCTTTCTTT. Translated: CASSERTEAFF. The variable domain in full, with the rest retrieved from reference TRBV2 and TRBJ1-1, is EPEVTQTPSHQVTQMGQEVILRCVPISNHLYFYWYRQILGQKVEFLVSFYNNEISEKSEIFDDQFSVERPDGSNFTLKIRSTKLEDSAMYFCASSERTEAFFGQGTRLTVV.

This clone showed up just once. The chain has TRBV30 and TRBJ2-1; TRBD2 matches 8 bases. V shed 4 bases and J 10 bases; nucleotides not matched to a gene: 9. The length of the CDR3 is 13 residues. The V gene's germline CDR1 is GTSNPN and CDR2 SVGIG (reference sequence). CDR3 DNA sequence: TGTGCCTGGACCACTAGCGGCCCCATCGAGCAGTTCTTC. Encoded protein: CAWTTSGPIEQFF.

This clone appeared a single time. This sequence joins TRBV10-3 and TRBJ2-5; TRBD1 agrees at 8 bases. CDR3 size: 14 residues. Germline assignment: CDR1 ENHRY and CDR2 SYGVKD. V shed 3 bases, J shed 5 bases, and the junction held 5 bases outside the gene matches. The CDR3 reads CAISDDRGGETQYF. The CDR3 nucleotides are TGTGCCATCAGTGACGACAGGGGTGGGGAGACCCAGTACTTC.

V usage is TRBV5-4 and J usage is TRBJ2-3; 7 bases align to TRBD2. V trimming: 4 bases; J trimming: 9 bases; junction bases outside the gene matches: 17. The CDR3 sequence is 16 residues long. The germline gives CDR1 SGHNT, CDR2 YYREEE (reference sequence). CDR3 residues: CASSQSSGGTWATQYF. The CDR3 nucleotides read TGTGCCAGCAGCCAATCCTCGGGGGGTACGTGGGCCACGCAGTATTTT.

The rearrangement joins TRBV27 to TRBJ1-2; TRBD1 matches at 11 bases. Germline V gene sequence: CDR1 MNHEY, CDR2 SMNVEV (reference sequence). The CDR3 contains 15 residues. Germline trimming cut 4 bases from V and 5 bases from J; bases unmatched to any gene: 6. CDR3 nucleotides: TGTGCCAGCAGTTCCGGACAGGGGGCATGGTATGGCTACACCTTC. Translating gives CASSSGQGAWYGYTF.

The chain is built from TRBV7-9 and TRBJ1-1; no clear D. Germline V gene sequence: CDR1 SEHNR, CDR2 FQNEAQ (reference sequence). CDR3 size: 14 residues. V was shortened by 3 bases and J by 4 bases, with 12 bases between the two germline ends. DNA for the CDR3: TGTGCCAGCAGCTTTCTAGCCGAAGGCACTGAAGCTTTCTTT. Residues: CASSFLAEGTEAFF.

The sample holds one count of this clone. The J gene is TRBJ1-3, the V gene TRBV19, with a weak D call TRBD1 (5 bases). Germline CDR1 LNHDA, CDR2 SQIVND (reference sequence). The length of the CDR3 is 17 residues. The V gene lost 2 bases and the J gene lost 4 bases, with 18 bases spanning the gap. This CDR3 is CASSIRGRRRDGNTIYF. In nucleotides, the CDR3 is TGTGCCAGTAGTATAAGGGGCCGGCGGAGGGACGGAAACACCATATATTTT.

This chain's CDR3 is CASSLGASGKETQYF. The CDR3 nucleotides are TGTGCCAGCAGCTTAGGGGCTAGCGGGAAAGAGACCCAGTACTTC. The J gene is TRBJ2-5, the V gene TRBV7-3; 9 nucleotides agree with TRBD2. The junction had 4 bases not matched to a gene; V was cut back by 2 bases and J by 3 bases. The length of the CDR3 is 15 residues. The germline CDR1 and CDR2 sequences are SGHTA and FQGTGA. Full variable domain (missing parts from reference TRBV7-3 and TRBJ2-5): GAGVSQTPSNKVTEKGKYVELRCDPISGHTALYWYRQSLGQGPEFLIYFQGTGAADDSGLPNDRFFAVRPEGSVSTLKIQRTERGDSAVYLCASSLGASGKETQYFGPGTRLLVL.

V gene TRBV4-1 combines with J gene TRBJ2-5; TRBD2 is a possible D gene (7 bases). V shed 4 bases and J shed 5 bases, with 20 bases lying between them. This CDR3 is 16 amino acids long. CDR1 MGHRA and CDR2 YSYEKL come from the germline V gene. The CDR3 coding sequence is TGCGCCAGCAGCCTATGGTTTGGGGGGGCCGTGGAGACCCAGTACTTC. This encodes CASSLWFGGAVETQYF.

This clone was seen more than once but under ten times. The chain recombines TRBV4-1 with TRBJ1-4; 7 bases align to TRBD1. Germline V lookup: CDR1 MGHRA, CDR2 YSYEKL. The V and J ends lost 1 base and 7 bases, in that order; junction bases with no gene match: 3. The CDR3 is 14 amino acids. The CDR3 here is CASSQANRGEKLFF. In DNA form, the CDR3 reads TGCGCCAGCAGCCAAGCCAACAGGGGTGAAAAACTGTTTTTT.

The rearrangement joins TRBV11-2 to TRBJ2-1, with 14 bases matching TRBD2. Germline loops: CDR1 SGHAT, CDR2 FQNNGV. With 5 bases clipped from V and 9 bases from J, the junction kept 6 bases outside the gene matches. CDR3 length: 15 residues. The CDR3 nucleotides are TGTGCCAGCAGCCCCGGGACTAGCGGGAGAAGTGAGCAGTTCTTC. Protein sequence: CASSPGTSGRSEQFF. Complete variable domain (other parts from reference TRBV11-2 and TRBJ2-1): EAGVAQSPRYKIIEKRQSVAFWCNPISGHATLYWYQQILGQGPKLLIQFQNNGVVDDSQLPKDRFSAERLKGVDSTLKIQPAKLEDSAVYLCASSPGTSGRSEQFFGPGTRLTVL.

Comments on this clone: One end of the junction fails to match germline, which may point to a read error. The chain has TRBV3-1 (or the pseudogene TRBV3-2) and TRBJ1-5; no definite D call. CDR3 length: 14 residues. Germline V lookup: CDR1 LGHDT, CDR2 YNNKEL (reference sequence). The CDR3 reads CTSSQAGLRVPQHF. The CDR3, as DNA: TGTACCAGCAGCCAAGCCGGTCTGAGGGTCCCCCAGCATTTT.

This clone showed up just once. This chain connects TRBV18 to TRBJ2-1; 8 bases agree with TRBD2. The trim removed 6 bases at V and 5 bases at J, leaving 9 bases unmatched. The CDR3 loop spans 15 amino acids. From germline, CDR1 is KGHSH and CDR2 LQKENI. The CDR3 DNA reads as TGTGCCAGCTCTCCCCGGGCGGGGGGAAACAATGAGCAGTTCTTC. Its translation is CASSPRAGGNNEQFF.

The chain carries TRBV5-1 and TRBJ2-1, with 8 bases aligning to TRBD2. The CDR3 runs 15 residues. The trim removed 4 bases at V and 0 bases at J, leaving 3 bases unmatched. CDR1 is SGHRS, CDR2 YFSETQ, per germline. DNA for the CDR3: TGCGCCAGCAGCGCCAGCGGGAGCTCCTACAATGAGCAGTTCTTC. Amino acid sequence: CASSASGSSYNEQFF.

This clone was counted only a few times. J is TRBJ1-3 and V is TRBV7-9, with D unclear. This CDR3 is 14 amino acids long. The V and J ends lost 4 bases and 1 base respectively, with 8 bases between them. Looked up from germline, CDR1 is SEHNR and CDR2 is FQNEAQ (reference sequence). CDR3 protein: CASSSLRSGNTIYF. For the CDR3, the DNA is TGTGCCAGCAGCTCGTTGAGGTCTGGAAACACCATATATTTT. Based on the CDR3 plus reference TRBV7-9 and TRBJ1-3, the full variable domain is DTGVSQNPRHKITKRGQNVTFRCDPISEHNRLYWYRQTLGQGPEFLTYFQNEAQLEKSRLLSDRFSAERPKGSFSTLEIQRTEQGDSAMYLCASSSLRSGNTIYFGEGSWLTVV.

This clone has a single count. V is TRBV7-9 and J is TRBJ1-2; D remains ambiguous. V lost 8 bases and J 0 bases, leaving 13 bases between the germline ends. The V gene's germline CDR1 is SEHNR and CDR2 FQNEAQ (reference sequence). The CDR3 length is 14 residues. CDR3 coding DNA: TGTGCCAGCTCGCGCGGCCTGGCTAACTATGGCTACACCTTC. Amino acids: CASSRGLANYGYTF.

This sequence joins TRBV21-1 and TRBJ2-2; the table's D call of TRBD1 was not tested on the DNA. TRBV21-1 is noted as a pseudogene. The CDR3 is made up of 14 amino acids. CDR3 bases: TGTGCCAGCAGCCTGACAGGGGACACCGGGGAGCTGTTTTTT. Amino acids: CASSLTGDTGELFF.

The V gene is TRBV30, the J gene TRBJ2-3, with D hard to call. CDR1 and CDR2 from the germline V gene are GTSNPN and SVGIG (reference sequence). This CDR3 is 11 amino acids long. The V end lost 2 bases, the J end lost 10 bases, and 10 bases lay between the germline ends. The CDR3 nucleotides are TGTGCCTGGAGTACACACCAATCGCAGTATTTT. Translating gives CAWSTHQSQYF.

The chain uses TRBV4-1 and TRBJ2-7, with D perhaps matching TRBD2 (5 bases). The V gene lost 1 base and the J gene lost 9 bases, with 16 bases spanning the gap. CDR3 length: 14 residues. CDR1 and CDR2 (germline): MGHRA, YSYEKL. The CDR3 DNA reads TGCGCCAGCAGCCAAGTGCAGACCCATGGAGGGCAGTACGTC. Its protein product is CASSQVQTHGGQYV.

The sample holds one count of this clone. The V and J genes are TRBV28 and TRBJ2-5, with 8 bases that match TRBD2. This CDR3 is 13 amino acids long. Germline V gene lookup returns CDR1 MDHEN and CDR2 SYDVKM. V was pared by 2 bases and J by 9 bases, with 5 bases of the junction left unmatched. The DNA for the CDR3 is TGTGCCAGCAGTTTAGTAGCGGGGACGGCCCAGTACTTC. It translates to CASSLVAGTAQYF.

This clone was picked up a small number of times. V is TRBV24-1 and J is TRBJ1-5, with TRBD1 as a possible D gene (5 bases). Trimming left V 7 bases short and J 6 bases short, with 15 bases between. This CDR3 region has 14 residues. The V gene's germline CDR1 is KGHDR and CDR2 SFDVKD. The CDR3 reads CATSWGGKGQPQHF. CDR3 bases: TGTGCCACCAGCTGGGGGGGGAAAGGTCAGCCCCAGCATTTT.

CDR3 bases: TGCGCCAGCAGCTCATCCGGGACAGGGAGGAGGTCACCCCTCCACTTT. This encodes CASSSSGTGRRSPLHF. This sequence joins TRBV5-1 and TRBJ1-6; 9 bases line up with TRBD1. The germline CDR1 and CDR2 sequences are SGHRS and YFSETQ. V shed 3 bases, J shed 10 bases, and the junction held 11 bases outside the gene matches. The CDR3 runs to 16 residues.

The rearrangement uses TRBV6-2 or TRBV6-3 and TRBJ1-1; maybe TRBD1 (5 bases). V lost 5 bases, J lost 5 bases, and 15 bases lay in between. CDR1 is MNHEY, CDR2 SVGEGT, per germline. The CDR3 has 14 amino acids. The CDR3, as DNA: TGTGCCAGCAGTCCCCAGGGCAGGGTAACTGAAGCTTTCTTT. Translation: CASSPQGRVTEAFF.

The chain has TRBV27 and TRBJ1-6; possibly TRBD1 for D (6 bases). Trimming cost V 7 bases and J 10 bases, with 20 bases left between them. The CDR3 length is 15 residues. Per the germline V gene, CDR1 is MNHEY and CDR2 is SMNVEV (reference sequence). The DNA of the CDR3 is TGTGCCAGCACCACAGGGTTTTTCCCCATCTCACCCCTCCACTTT. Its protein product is CASTTGFFPISPLHF.

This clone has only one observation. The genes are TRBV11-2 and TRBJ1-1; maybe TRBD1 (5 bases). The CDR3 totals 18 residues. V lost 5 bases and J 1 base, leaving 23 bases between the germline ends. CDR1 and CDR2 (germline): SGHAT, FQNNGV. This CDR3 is CASSPGRAGRGGNTEAFF. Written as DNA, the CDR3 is TGTGCCAGCAGCCCGGGTCGGGCAGGAAGGGGTGGGAACACTGAAGCTTTCTTT. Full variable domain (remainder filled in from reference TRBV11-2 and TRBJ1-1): EAGVAQSPRYKIIEKRQSVAFWCNPISGHATLYWYQQILGQGPKLLIQFQNNGVVDDSQLPKDRFSAERLKGVDSTLKIQPAKLEDSAVYLCASSPGRAGRGGNTEAFFGQGTRLTVV.

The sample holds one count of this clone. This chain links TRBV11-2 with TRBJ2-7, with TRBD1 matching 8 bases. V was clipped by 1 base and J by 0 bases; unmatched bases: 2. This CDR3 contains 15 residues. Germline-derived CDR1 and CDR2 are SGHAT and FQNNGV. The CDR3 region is CASSLAGTGSYEQYF. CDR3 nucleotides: TGTGCCAGCAGCTTAGCAGGGACAGGCTCCTACGAGCAGTACTTC. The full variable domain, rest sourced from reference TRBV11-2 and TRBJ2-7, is EAGVAQSPRYKIIEKRQSVAFWCNPISGHATLYWYQQILGQGPKLLIQFQNNGVVDDSQLPKDRFSAERLKGVDSTLKIQPAKLEDSAVYLCASSLAGTGSYEQYFGPGTRLTVT.

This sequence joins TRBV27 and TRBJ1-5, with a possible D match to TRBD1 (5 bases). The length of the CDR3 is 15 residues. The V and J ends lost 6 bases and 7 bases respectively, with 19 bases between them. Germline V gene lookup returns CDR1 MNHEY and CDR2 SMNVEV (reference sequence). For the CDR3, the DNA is TGTGCCAGCAGCTTGTCGGGGGACTCAAGACAGCCCCAGCATTTT. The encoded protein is CASSLSGDSRQPQHF.

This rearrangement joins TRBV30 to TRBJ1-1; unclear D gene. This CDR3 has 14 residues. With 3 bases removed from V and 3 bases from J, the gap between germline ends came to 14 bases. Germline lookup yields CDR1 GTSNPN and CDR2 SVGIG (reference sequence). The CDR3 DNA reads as TGTGCCTGGAGGCCGACCGGGGATTACACTGAAGCTTTCTTT. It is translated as CAWRPTGDYTEAFF.

The CDR3 sequence is CASSRAGYETQYF. The CDR3 DNA is TGTGCCAGTAGTAGGGCAGGGTACGAGACCCAGTACTTC. The chain links TRBV19 to TRBJ2-5; the D gene is possibly TRBD1 (5 bases). Germline CDR1 is LNHDA and CDR2 is SQIVND (reference sequence). Trimming stripped 4 bases from V and 5 bases from J, with 11 bases between. The CDR3 consists of 13 residues. The full variable domain, in which reference TRBV19 and TRBJ2-5 provide the parts outside the CDR3, is DGGITQSPKYLFRKEGQNVTLSCEQNLNHDAMYWYRQDPGQGLRLIYYSQIVNDFQKGDIAEGYSVSREKKESFPLTVTSAQKNPTAFYLCASSRAGYETQYFGPGTRLLVL.

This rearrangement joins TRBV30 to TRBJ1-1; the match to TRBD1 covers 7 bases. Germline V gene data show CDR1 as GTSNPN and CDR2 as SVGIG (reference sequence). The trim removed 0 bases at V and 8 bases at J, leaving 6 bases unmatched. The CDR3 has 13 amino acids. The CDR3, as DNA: TGTGCCTGGAGTGTTGAGGGGGCGGGGGAAGCTTTCTTT. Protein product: CAWSVEGAGEAFF.

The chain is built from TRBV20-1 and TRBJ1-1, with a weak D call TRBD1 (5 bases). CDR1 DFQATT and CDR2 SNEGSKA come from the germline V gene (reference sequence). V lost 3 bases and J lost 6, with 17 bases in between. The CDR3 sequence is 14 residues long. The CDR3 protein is CSASNQGGRAEAFF. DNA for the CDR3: TGCAGTGCTAGTAACCAGGGCGGTCGCGCTGAAGCTTTCTTT.

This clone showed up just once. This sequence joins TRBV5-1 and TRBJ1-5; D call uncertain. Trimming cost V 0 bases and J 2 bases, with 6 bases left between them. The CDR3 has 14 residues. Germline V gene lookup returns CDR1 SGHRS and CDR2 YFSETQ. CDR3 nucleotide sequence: TGCGCCAGCAGCTTGGGAGGCGGCAATCAGCCCCAGCATTTT. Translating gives CASSLGGGNQPQHF.